Sequencing of this T cell receptor (beta chain) was carried out in a study of T cells expressing NK-cell markers. For TCR beta, cDNA was produced by 5'RACE template switching with UMIs. TCRdb reanalyzed the 5' RACE reads, giving one entry per CDR3 protein sequence and no DNA. Its listing shows around 140,000 distinct CDR3 sequences. The V gene's germline CDR1 is SEHNR and CDR2 FQNEAQ (reference sequence). CDR3 size: 14 residues. The sequence came from a man in his late teens or twenties in good health. Sequenced material: blood T cells: a sorted CD56 or NKG2C T cell subset, CD4+ or CD8+ T cells, or bulk PBMC T cells (not recorded which). This chain connects TRBV7-9 to TRBJ2-4; the TCRdb call, TRBD1, lacks DNA for checking. CDR3 loop: CASSPRQPENIQYF.